This passage covers 8 T cell receptor beta chains from one sample sequenced in a study of T cell responses to AZD1222 COVID-19 vaccine (dated by TCRdb to about 2021). This specimen's time point label, interpreted: baseline before first vaccination. Libraries were prepared through the immunoSEQ multiplex PCR assay. Held by TCRdb, this immuneACCESS table contains in-frame sequences only and omits some clones. Under half of the omission traces to an unresolved V gene where checked; the cause of the rest is unknown. This sample lists approximately 200,000 clones; 90% to 95% were detected once. 9.2% of the sample comes from the top ten. The source was peripheral blood, collected on day 0 of AZD1222 vaccination. These TCRs come from an adult in good health.

For this clone: One end of the junction is discordant with germline, which a read error may explain. The genes are TRBV11-2 and TRBJ2-1; TRBD2 agrees at 9 bases. CDR1 is SGHAT and CDR2 is FQNNGV in the germline V gene. The length of the CDR3 is 16 residues. In nucleotides, the CDR3 is TGTGCCAGCAGCTCCGTAGCGGGAGTCTCCCACAATGAGCAGTTCTTC. Protein: CASSSVAGVSHNEQFF.

J is TRBJ2-5 and V is TRBV7-9; TRBD2 aligns across 11 bases. Germline V lookup: CDR1 SEHNR, CDR2 FQNEAQ (reference sequence). The CDR3 is made up of 15 amino acids. After removal of 2 bases from V and 3 bases from J, the junction contained 2 bases not matched to a gene. The CDR3: CASSLTSGRKETQYF. CDR3 sequence (DNA): TGTGCCAGCAGCTTAACTAGCGGGAGAAAAGAGACCCAGTACTTC.

The CDR3 loop reads CAKTGAKGTQYF. CDR3 nucleotides: TGTGCCAAGACAGGGGCAAAGGGGACCCAGTACTTC. The rearrangement joins TRBV2 to TRBJ2-5, with 8 bases identical to TRBD1. Germline V gene lookup returns CDR1 SNHLY and CDR2 FYNNEI. V lost 10 bases to trimming and J lost 7 bases; unmatched junction nucleotides: 8. The CDR3 has 12 residues. Supplemented by reference TRBV2 and TRBJ2-5, the full variable domain reads EPEVTQTPSHQVTQMGQEVILRCVPISNHLYFYWYRQILGQKVEFLVSFYNNEISEKSEIFDDQFSVERPDGSNFTLKIRSTKLEDSAMYFCAKTGAKGTQYFGPGTRLLVL.

The chain uses TRBV5-6 and TRBJ2-7; 13 bases line up with TRBD2. CDR1 and CDR2 (germline): SGHDT, YYEEEE. V was pared by 4 bases and J by 0 bases, with 7 bases of the junction left unmatched. The CDR3 has 17 residues. CDR3 in amino acids: CASSRGLAGRSSYEQYF. DNA for the CDR3: TGTGCCAGCAGCCGGGGACTAGCGGGAAGGAGCTCCTACGAGCAGTACTTC.

The CDR3 sequence is CASSSLGGTNYGYTF. The CDR3 nucleotides are TGCGCCAGCAGCTCTTTGGGCGGGACTAACTATGGCTACACCTTC. The V call is TRBV5-1, the J call TRBJ1-2; D not resolved. Germline assignment: CDR1 SGHRS and CDR2 YFSETQ. The CDR3 is 15 residues long. Trimming shortened V by 3 bases and J by 0 bases, and 12 bases separated the two germline ends.

The chain has TRBV6-5 and TRBJ1-5, with 9 bases lining up with TRBD1. The CDR3 runs 14 residues. V was clipped by 9 bases and J by 6 bases; unmatched bases: 9. Looked up from germline, CDR1 is MNHEY and CDR2 is SVGAGI. CDR3 amino acids: CASQRGQGGQPQHF. CDR3 bases: TGTGCCAGTCAAAGGGGACAGGGAGGTCAGCCCCAGCATTTT.

This rearrangement joins TRBV19 to TRBJ1-5; D may be TRBD1 (5 bases). The V end lost 3 bases, the J end lost 5 bases, and 8 bases lay between the germline ends. The CDR3 is 13 amino acids. Germline loops: CDR1 LNHDA, CDR2 SQIVND (reference sequence). CDR3: CASSIRGHQPQHF. The CDR3 nucleotides read TGTGCCAGTAGTATCCGGGGCCATCAGCCCCAGCATTTT.

The chain recombines TRBV7-3 with TRBJ2-1, with 8 positions matching TRBD2. J gave up 6 bases and V 3 bases, and 7 bases lay outside the gene matches. This CDR3 has 15 amino acids. Germline CDR1 is SGHTA and CDR2 is FQGTGA. This chain's CDR3 is CASSLTSGSRNEQFF. In DNA, the CDR3 is TGTGCCAGCAGCTTGACCAGCGGGAGTCGCAATGAGCAGTTCTTC.